Each of the 25 T cell receptor beta chains below was sequenced from the same sample in a study of Graves' ophthalmopathy and Graves' hyperthyroidism. RNA transcripts were the source from which TCR beta CDR3 regions were amplified. The first-round RT-PCR employed HTBI primers together with the Qiagen OneStep RT-PCR kit. A multiplex PCR was then performed as the second round. TCRdb analysed the multiplex PCR reads with MiXCR anew, one entry per CDR3 protein. The table lists approximately 460,000 distinct CDR3 sequences, around 14% of them singletons, with roughly 9.8% in the top ten. The specimen sequenced was blood. The receptors originated from a woman in her thirties with Graves' ophthalmopathy.

The V and J genes are TRBV4-1 and TRBJ2-7; TRBD2 might be the D (6 bases). The germline V and J ends were trimmed by 1 base and 7 bases, with 17 bases remaining between them. The CDR3 is 15 residues long. Germline assignment: CDR1 MGHRA and CDR2 YSYEKL. In nucleotides, the CDR3 is TGCGCCAGCAGCCAAGCCCCCTTCCGGGACTCTGAGCAGTACTTC. This codes for CASSQAPFRDSEQYF.

This clonotype occurred many times. This chain connects TRBV28 to TRBJ1-2, with no clear D. This CDR3 is built from 13 residues. The germline CDR1 and CDR2 sequences are MDHEN and SYDVKM. V was shortened by 5 bases and J by 1 base, with 8 bases between the two germline ends. For the CDR3, the DNA is TGTGCCAGCAGTCGGACTGTTAACTATGGCTACACCTTC. Protein sequence: CASSRTVNYGYTF.

The V and J genes are TRBV3-1 and TRBJ2-7; D may correspond to TRBD1 or TRBD2 (5 bases each). CDR1 and CDR2 (germline): LGHDT, YNNKEL (reference sequence). The V and J ends lost 3 bases and 4 bases respectively, with 19 bases between them. The CDR3 consists of 16 residues. CDR3 loop: CASSHEPGTAKYEQYF. In DNA, the CDR3 is TGTGCCAGCAGCCATGAACCAGGGACCGCTAAATACGAGCAGTACTTC.

Many counts were recorded for this clonotype. The final CDR3 position lacks the conserved phenylalanine or tryptophan, pointing to a likely read error. The DNA is omitted, as the CDR3 cannot be located on it reliably, and the CDR3 follows TCRdb's listing. The CDR3: CASSLGTTSSLAL. This chain connects TRBV11-2 to TRBJ2-3; TRBD2 is taken as the D call from the table, unchecked against the DNA. The CDR3 spans 13 residues, counting both ends. Germline values: CDR1 SGHAT, CDR2 FQNNGV.

This clonotype has a count of ten or more. The chain links TRBV9 to TRBJ2-7; no definite D call. V lost 10 bases and J lost 3, with 5 bases in between. Germline assignment: CDR1 SGDLS and CDR2 YYNGEE. The CDR3 is made up of 9 amino acids. CDR3 residues: CAGFYEQYF. The CDR3 coding sequence is TGTGCCGGCTTCTACGAGCAGTACTTC.

At least ten counts were recorded for this clonotype. V usage is TRBV5-1 and J usage is TRBJ2-5; perhaps TRBD2 as D (6 bases). Trimming left V 2 bases short and J 2 bases short, with 10 bases between. The CDR3 contains 14 residues. The V gene's germline CDR1 is SGHRS and CDR2 YFSETQ. DNA for the CDR3: TGCGCCAGCAGCTTCTCGGGGGAGCAAGAGACCCAGTACTTC. Encoded protein: CASSFSGEQETQYF.

The chain links TRBV11-2 to TRBJ1-2; D gene uncertain. This CDR3 has 14 amino acids. Per germline, CDR1 SGHAT and CDR2 FQNNGV. The V end lost 3 bases, the J end lost 1 base, and 9 bases lay between the germline ends. The CDR3 loop is CASSLEGFNYGYTF. DNA of the CDR3: TGTGCCAGCAGCTTGGAGGGCTTTAACTATGGCTACACCTTC.

This clonotype was found many times. This chain joins TRBV12-3 or TRBV12-4 and TRBJ2-7; 8 bases fit TRBD1. Trimming removed 5 bases from V and 3 bases from J; junction bases left unmatched: 6. The CDR3 runs to 14 residues. CDR3 in amino acids: CASSRADRVYEQYF. CDR3 nucleotide sequence: TGTGCCAGCAGTCGCGCGGACAGGGTCTACGAGCAGTACTTC.

In this sample, this clonotype turned up many times. As DNA, the CDR3 is TGTGCCAGCAGCTTAATGGACAGCTATGGCTACACCTTC. Amino acid sequence: CASSLMDSYGYTF. The chain carries TRBV7-2 and TRBJ1-2; D is perhaps TRBD1 (6 bases). The germline gives CDR1 SGHTA, CDR2 FQGNSA. The V end was cut by 2 bases, the J end by 4 bases, with 8 bases between. The CDR3 runs 13 residues.

V and J are TRBV18 and TRBJ1-3; no definite D call. Germline CDR1 reads KGHSH; CDR2 reads LQKENI. Trimming pared 3 bases from V and 2 bases from J, leaving 11 bases between. The CDR3 runs 15 residues. The DNA for the CDR3 is TGTGCCAGCTCACCCCCGAACGGGCCTGGAAACACCATATATTTT. Translated, it gives CASSPPNGPGNTIYF.

The sample holds many counts of this clonotype. The V and J genes are TRBV12-5 and TRBJ2-7; D perhaps matches TRBD2 (6 bases). The CDR3 covers 17 residues. Germline-derived CDR1 and CDR2 are LGHNT and FRNRAP. With 5 bases removed from V and 3 bases from J, the gap between germline ends came to 23 bases. The CDR3 reads CASGPGLSSTSIYEQYF. The CDR3 nucleotides read TGTGCTAGTGGTCCAGGACTAAGCAGTACTTCTATCTACGAGCAGTACTTC.

This clonotype was counted many times. The chain couples TRBV12-3 or TRBV12-4 to TRBJ2-5; D perhaps matches TRBD2 (5 bases). Trimming shortened V by 1 base and J by 5 bases, and 14 bases separated the two germline ends. This CDR3 is built from 15 residues. CDR3 DNA: TGTGCCAGCAGTTTAGTAGCGTCTAGCTGGGAGACCCAGTACTTC. This translates into CASSLVASSWETQYF.

V is TRBV6-1 and J is TRBJ2-2, with D tentatively TRBD1 or TRBD2 (5 bases each). The CDR3 contains 14 residues. CDR1 and CDR2 from the germline V gene are MNHNS and SASEGT. V lost 6 bases and J lost 4, with 12 bases in between. Here the CDR3 reads CASREGLGTGELFF. As DNA, the CDR3 is TGTGCCAGCAGAGAGGGGCTGGGCACCGGGGAGCTGTTTTTT.

The rearrangement joins TRBV7-2 to TRBJ2-2, with D possibly being TRBD2 (5 bases). Looked up from germline, CDR1 is SGHTA and CDR2 is FQGNSA. Trimming cost V 5 bases and J 4 bases, with 11 bases left between them. CDR3 length: 14 residues. The CDR3 DNA sequence: TGTGCCAGCAGCCCGATAGGGAGCACCGGGGAGCTGTTTTTT. Protein product: CASSPIGSTGELFF.

This clonotype came up many times. The V and J genes are TRBV6-1 and TRBJ2-7; D is ambiguous. The CDR3 is 11 amino acids. Trimming took 4 bases from V and 4 from J, leaving 5 bases between them. The germline V gene has CDR1 MNHNS and CDR2 SASEGT. For the CDR3, the DNA is TGTGCCAGCAGTGGGAAATACGAGCAGTACTTC. Translation gives CASSGKYEQYF.

This clonotype was seen repeatedly, ten times or more. The chain combines TRBV7-2 with TRBJ1-2, with 7 nucleotides matching TRBD1. The CDR3 extends over 13 amino acids. Trimming removed 5 bases from V and 5 bases from J; junction bases left unmatched: 5. Germline values: CDR1 SGHTA, CDR2 FQGNSA. The CDR3 coding sequence is TGTGCCAGCAGCACCCCGGGACAGTATGGCTACACCTTC. Its protein product is CASSTPGQYGYTF. The whole variable domain, filled in from reference TRBV7-2 and TRBJ1-2, reads GAGVSQSPSNKVTEKGKDVELRCDPISGHTALYWYRQSLGQGLEFLIYFQGNSAPDKSGLPSDRFSAERTGGSVSTLTIQRTQQEDSAVYLCASSTPGQYGYTFGSGTRLTVV.

This clonotype was observed at least ten times. V and J are TRBV6-5 and TRBJ1-5; possibly TRBD1 for D (6 bases). This CDR3 spans 15 amino acids. Germline CDR1 and CDR2: MNHEY and SVGAGI. The V end was cut by 1 base, the J end by 3 bases, with 10 bases between. CDR3 amino acids: CASSYLGQFNQPQHF. The CDR3 DNA follows: TGTGCCAGCAGTTACTTAGGACAGTTCAATCAGCCCCAGCATTTT.

In its sample, this clonotype was seen many times. This CDR3 is CASSKTVWELFF. CDR3 coding DNA: TGTGCCAGCAGTAAGACAGTCTGGGAGCTGTTTTTT. The chain couples TRBV12-3 or TRBV12-4 to TRBJ2-2, with TRBD1 as a possible D gene (5 bases). V was cut by 5 bases and J by 9 bases, with 10 bases left in between. The CDR3 is made up of 12 amino acids.

In this sample, this clonotype turned up many times. The chain recombines TRBV6-5 with TRBJ2-5; D gene unclear. The CDR3 has 13 residues. V lost 10 bases, J lost 5 bases, and 17 bases lay in between. Germline values: CDR1 MNHEY, CDR2 SVGAGI. CDR3: CATLYSGGETQYF. CDR3 DNA: TGTGCCACACTATACTCGGGTGGCGAGACCCAGTACTTC.

The sample holds a few counts of this clonotype. This chain joins TRBV30 and TRBJ2-2; D not resolved. V was clipped by 0 bases and J by 8 bases, with 13 bases between them. This CDR3 comprises 14 residues. Germline-derived CDR1 and CDR2 are GTSNPN and SVGIG (reference sequence). CDR3: CAWSVAHKKGELFF. In DNA form, the CDR3 reads TGTGCCTGGAGTGTCGCGCATAAGAAGGGGGAGCTGTTTTTT.

This clonotype was counted at least ten times. The chain recombines TRBV12-3 or TRBV12-4 with TRBJ2-6, with D possibly being TRBD2 (7 bases). The V and J ends lost 3 bases and 0 bases respectively, with 15 bases between them. CDR3 length: 18 amino acids. The CDR3: CASSFSLGGASGANVLTF. CDR3 nucleotide sequence: TGTGCCAGCAGTTTTTCACTGGGGGGGGCCTCTGGGGCCAACGTCCTGACTTTC.

Turning to this clonotype: A much larger clone lies one base from this, so it may be a read error. This chain joins TRBV6-4 and TRBJ2-3; 10 nucleotides match TRBD2. Germline-derived CDR1 and CDR2 are MRHNA and SNTAGT. The CDR3 has 14 amino acids. The CDR3 region has the DNA TGTGCCAGCTGTGAGCGGGAGGGCCCAGATACGCAGTATTTT. It translates to CASCEREGPDTQYF.

A few counts support this clonotype. One end of the junction fails to match germline, which may point to a read error. V usage is TRBV2 and J usage is TRBJ2-2; 7 positions match TRBD2. Germline V gene data show CDR1 as SNHLY and CDR2 as FYNNEI. The CDR3 totals 11 residues. The CDR3 here is CASEESGELSF. CDR3 nucleotides: TGTGCCAGTGAAGAGAGCGGGGAGCTGTCTTTT. Full variable domain (missing parts from reference TRBV2 and TRBJ2-2): EPEVTQTPSHQVTQMGQEVILRCVPISNHLYFYWYRQILGQKVEFLVSFYNNEISEKSEIFDDQFSVERPDGSNFTLKIRSTKLEDSAMYFCASEESGELSFGEGSRLTVL.

This clonotype occurred many times. The chain carries TRBV3-1 and TRBJ1-3; D might be TRBD1 (5 bases). CDR3 length: 16 amino acids. Trimming took 2 bases from V and 0 from J, leaving 11 bases between them. Germline V gives CDR1 LGHDT, CDR2 YNNKEL (reference sequence). Written as DNA, the CDR3 is TGTGCCAGCAGCCAACAGGGATTACGCTCTGGAAACACCATATATTTT. Translation gives CASSQQGLRSGNTIYF.

Many counts were recorded for this clonotype. The chain links TRBV30 to TRBJ1-1; D remains unclear. CDR1 and CDR2 (germline): GTSNPN, SVGIG (reference sequence). Trimming removed 4 bases from V and 2 bases from J, with 11 bases in between. The CDR3 has 13 amino acids. The CDR3 DNA reads as TGTGCCTGGACCAAAGGCCTAAACACTGAAGCTTTCTTT. This codes for CAWTKGLNTEAFF.